The TCR beta chain under discussion was sequenced for a study of cytomegalovirus exposure and HLA in healthy donors. Notes on the study in general: The authors later linked a missense DCLRE1C variant to TCR beta V- and J-gene trimming. A highly shared variant cluster was judged a likely technical artifact.

Turning to this clone: Its target is not known.

This CDR3 is 16 amino acids long. The V gene's germline CDR1 is SGHNT and CDR2 YYREEE (reference sequence). With V trimmed by 6 bases and J by 3 bases, 11 bases remained unmatched. PCR employed 60 Vbeta and 13 Jbeta primers. Generated by immunoSEQ multiplex PCR, the TCRdb table keeps only in-frame clones and is missing some. The table shows more than 65,000 clones, with about three quarters occurring only once. The chain employs TRBV5-4 and TRBJ2-3; TRBD2 aligns across 9 bases. The receptor's source is a female donor in good health and CMV-seronegative. Material: PBMCs. The DNA of the CDR3 is TGTGCCAGCATCCTCAAAAAGAGCGGGGGGACAGATACGCAGTATTTT. Translated: CASILKKSGGTDTQYF.